The source of this T cell receptor beta chain is a study of CD8 T cells in Susac syndrome. Turning to the study itself: Of the sequenced Susac syndrome patients, five or six had active disease and eight were in remission. Patients with Susac syndrome were therapy-naive, on corticosteroids, or on intravenous immunoglobulin alone at the time that blood was drawn. Study observations and caveats: Regarding the TCR sequencing and HLA analysis, the study admitted that a relatively small number of individuals were involved.

About this clonotype itself: As yet, its antigen is unknown.

Per germline, CDR1 SQVTM and CDR2 ANQGSEA. The CDR3 is 14 residues long. Trimming removed 0 bases at V and 5 bases at J, with 13 bases between. Roughly 0.45 to 1 ug RNA was reverse transcribed with random hexamers. TCR beta CDR3 was amplified by immunoSEQ covering 54 Vbeta and 13 Jbeta. TCRdb ran MiXCR on the immunoSEQ multiplex PCR reads and lists one entry per CDR3 protein. The sample has 240,000 or so distinct CDR3 sequences; 90% to 96% are singletons. The sample comprised CD4+ T cells from PBMCs. The clonotype originates from a human donor with Susac syndrome. V is TRBV29-1 and J is TRBJ2-5; no definite D call. Here the CDR3 reads CSVEDLIFRETQYF. CDR3 nucleotides: TGCAGCGTTGAAGATCTTATCTTTCGCGAGACCCAGTACTTC.